This TCR beta chain was recovered during a study of identifying expanded T cells in peripheral blood. Notes on the study in general: Technical replicates showed around 1.2 changed clones; roughly two weeks 15 to 20; four weeks 19.

Sequencing used immunoSEQ multiplex PCR; TCRdb keeps in-frame clones, though not all of them. The table records about 94,000 clones, 70% to 90% of them present only once. Turning to this clone: What it binds is unknown.

The CDR3 extends over 15 amino acids. Germline lookup yields CDR1 PRHDT and CDR2 FYEKMQ (reference sequence). V shed 4 bases, J shed 5 bases, and the junction held 8 bases outside the gene matches. The gene calls are TRBV13 and TRBJ2-3, with TRBD2 identical over 8 bases. The sample taken for sequencing was blood. The receptor's source is a person aged 18 to 75 in good health. The CDR3 bases are TGTGCCAGCAGCTCCCCGGGACTAGGTGTAGATACGCAGTATTTT. It codes for CASSSPGLGVDTQYF.